The source of this TCR beta chain is a study of CD4+ T cells in melanoma. Findings of the study overall: Reportedly, melanoma neoantigen-specific CD4+ T cells showed varied differentiation states. CD8+ T cell, macrophage and B cell function reportedly correlated with neoantigen-specific CD4+ T cells.

A remark on this clone: Its specificity is unknown.

Sequencing used immunoSEQ multiplex PCR; TCRdb keeps in-frame clones, though not all of them. Among around 100,000 clones, roughly 90% were seen once, and the ten largest hold approximately 3.5%. Per the germline V gene, CDR1 is SQVTM and CDR2 is ANQGSEA. The germline V and J ends were trimmed by 6 bases and 3 bases, with 12 bases remaining between them. The CDR3 is 12 residues long. This sequence originates from a human donor with melanoma. Sequencing was performed on peripheral blood. The chain uses TRBV29-1 and TRBJ2-7; maybe TRBD1 (6 bases). The CDR3 DNA reads TGCAGCGTCGGTAGAGGGGGCTACGAGCAGTACTTC. Residues: CSVGRGGYEQYF.